There are a few counts of the clone carrying this TCR beta chain. Its target is unknown. CDR1 is MNHEY and CDR2 is SMNVEV in the germline V gene (reference sequence). The CDR3 consists of 15 residues. Germline trimming cut 8 bases from V and 6 bases from J; bases unmatched to any gene: 13. The entry originates in a study of shared clonotypes between healthy human individuals. Whole-study findings and limits: A small donor pool kept down the genetic and exposure-history diversity that was represented. About 5% of naive CD4 clonotypes were shared across four donors.

Generated by immunoSEQ multiplex PCR, the TCRdb table keeps only in-frame clones and is missing some. The sample comprises around 700,000 clones, roughly 78% of which are singletons, and 1.5% to 2% rests with the top ten. Negatively enriched CD4+ T cells were divided by CD45RA into naive and memory. This chain uses TRBV27 with TRBJ2-1; 7 nucleotides agree with TRBD2. The sequenced sample consisted of memory CD4+ T cells sorted from blood. Subset described: CD45RA-negative fraction. This clonotype originated in a woman under 40 in good health. CDR3 protein: CASSEGGPPTNEQFF. CDR3 bases: TGTGCCAGCTCAGAGGGAGGGCCCCCTACCAATGAGCAGTTCTTC.